The clone carrying this TCR beta chain has a handful of counts. What it binds is not known. General study findings and limits: The TCR gene usage of tumor memory CD4+ T cells clustered together with blood and lymph node memory CD4+ cells and with lymph node naive CD4+ cells. The larger cohort examined one V-J beta rearrangement, not whole repertoires.

The germline V gene encodes CDR1 LNHDA and CDR2 SQIVND (reference sequence). Trimming pared 1 base from V and 1 base from J, leaving 11 bases between. The CDR3 has 17 residues. Purified naive CD4+ T cells were depleted of CD25+ Tregs. After constant-region reverse-primer amplification, full-length variable regions underwent semi-nested PCR with Nested Universal Primer A. TCRdb fed the 5' RACE reads into MiXCR, producing one record per CDR3 protein. The sample gives about 50,000 distinct CDR3 sequences, 15% to 20% of which show up once; 2% to 2.5% is in the top ten. The sequencing sample was made of naive CD4+ T cells sorted from blood. As for subset: naive CD4+ T cells, CD4+CD45RA+CD25-. The V call is TRBV19, the J call TRBJ2-6; D gene unclear. The TCR comes from a female donor with breast cancer. The CDR3 region has the DNA TGTGCCAGTAGTATAGCGGTGAAGATTTCTGGGGCCAACGTCCTGACTTTC. It yields the protein CASSIAVKISGANVLTF.